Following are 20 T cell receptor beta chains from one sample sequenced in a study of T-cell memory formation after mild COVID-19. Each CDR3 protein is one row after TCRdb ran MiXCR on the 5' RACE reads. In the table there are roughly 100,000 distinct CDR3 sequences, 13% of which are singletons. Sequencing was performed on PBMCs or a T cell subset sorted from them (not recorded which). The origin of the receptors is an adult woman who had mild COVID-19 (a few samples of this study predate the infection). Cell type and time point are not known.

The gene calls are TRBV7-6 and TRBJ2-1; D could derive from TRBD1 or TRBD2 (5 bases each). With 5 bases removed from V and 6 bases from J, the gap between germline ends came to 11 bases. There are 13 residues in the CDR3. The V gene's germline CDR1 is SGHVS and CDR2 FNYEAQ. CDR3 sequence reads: CASSPAGTNEQFF. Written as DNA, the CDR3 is TGTGCCAGCAGCCCGGCCGGGACCAATGAGCAGTTCTTC. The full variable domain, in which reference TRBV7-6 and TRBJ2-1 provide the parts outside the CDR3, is GAGVSQSPRYKVTKRGQDVALRCDPISGHVSLYWYRQALGQGPEFLTYFNYEAQQDKSGLPNDRFSAERPEGSISTLTIQRTEQRDSAMYRCASSPAGTNEQFFGPGTRLTVL.

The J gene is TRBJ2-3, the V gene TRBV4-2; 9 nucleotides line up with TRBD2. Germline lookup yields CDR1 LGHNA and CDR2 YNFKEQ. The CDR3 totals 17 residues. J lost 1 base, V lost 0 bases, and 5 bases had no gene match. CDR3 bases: TGTGCCAGCAGCCAAGATCGGCCTAGCGGGGGCACAGATACGCAGTATTTT. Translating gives CASSQDRPSGGTDTQYF.

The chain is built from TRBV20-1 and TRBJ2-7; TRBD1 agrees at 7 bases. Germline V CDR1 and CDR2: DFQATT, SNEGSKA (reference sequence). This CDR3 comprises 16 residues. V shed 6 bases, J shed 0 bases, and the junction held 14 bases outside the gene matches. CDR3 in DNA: TGCAGTGCCAGCAACCGGAGACAGGGCATCTCCTACGAGCAGTACTTC. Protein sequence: CSASNRRQGISYEQYF.

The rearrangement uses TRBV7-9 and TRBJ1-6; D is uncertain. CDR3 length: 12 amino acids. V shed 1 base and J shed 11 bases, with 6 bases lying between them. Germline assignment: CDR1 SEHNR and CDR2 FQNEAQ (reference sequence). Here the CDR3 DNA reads TGTGCCAGCAGCTTAGGGGCGGCACCCCTCCACTTT. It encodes CASSLGAAPLHF. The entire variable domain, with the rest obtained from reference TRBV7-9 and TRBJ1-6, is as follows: DTGVSQNPRHKITKRGQNVTFRCDPISEHNRLYWYRQTLGQGPEFLTYFQNEAQLEKSRLLSDRFSAERPKGSFSTLEIQRTEQGDSAMYLCASSLGAAPLHFGNGTRLTVT.

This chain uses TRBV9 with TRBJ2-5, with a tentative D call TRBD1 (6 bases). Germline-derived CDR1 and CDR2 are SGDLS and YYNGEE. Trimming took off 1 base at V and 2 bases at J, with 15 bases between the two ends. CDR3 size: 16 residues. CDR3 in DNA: TGTGCCAGCAGCGTACTGGGGGAAGACAGGCAAGAGACCCAGTACTTC. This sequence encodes CASSVLGEDRQETQYF.

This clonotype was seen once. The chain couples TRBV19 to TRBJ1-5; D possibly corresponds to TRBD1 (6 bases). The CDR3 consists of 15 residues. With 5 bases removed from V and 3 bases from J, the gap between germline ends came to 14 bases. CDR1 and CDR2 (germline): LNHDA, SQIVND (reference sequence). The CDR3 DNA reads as TGTGCCAGTAGTCGAAACCGGGGGCCCAATCAGCCCCAGCATTTT. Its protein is CASSRNRGPNQPQHF.

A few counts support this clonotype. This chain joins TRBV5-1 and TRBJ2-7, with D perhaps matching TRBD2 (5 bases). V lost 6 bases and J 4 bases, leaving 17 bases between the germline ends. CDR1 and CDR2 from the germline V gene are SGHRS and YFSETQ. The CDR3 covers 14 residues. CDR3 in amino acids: CASTLAVGVYEQYF. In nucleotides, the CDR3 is TGCGCCAGCACCCTAGCTGTCGGGGTATACGAGCAGTACTTC.

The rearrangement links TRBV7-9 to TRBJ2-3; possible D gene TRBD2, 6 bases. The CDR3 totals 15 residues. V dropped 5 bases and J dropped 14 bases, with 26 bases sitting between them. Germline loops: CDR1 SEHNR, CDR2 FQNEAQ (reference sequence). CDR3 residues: CASSPLVTAGYGLYF. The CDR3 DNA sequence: TGTGCCAGCAGCCCCCTTGTAACCGCGGGATATGGTTTGTATTTT. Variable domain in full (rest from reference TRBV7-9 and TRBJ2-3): DTGVSQNPRHKITKRGQNVTFRCDPISEHNRLYWYRQTLGQGPEFLTYFQNEAQLEKSRLLSDRFSAERPKGSFSTLEIQRTEQGDSAMYLCASSPLVTAGYGLYFGPGTRLTVL.

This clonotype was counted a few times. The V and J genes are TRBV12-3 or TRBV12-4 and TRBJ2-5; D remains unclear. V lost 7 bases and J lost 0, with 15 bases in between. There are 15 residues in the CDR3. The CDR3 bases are TGTGCCAGCACCCAAAGAGTGGCAGACCAAGAGACCCAGTACTTC. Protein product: CASTQRVADQETQYF.

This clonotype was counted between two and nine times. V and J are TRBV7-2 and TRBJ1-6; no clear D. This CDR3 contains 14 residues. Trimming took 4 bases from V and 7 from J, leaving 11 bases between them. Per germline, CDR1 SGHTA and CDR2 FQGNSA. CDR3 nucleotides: TGTGCCAGCAGCTATAGTGGCGGGAATTCACCCCTCCACTTT. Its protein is CASSYSGGNSPLHF.

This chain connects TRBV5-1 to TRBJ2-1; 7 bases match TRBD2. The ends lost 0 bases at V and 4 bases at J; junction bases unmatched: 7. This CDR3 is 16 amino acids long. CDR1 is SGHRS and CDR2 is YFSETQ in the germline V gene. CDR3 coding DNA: TGCGCCAGCAGCTTGGTGCCTAGCGGTGGGTACAATGAGCAGTTCTTC. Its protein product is CASSLVPSGGYNEQFF. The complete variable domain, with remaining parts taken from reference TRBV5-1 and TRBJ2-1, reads KAGVTQTPRYLIKTRGQQVTLSCSPISGHRSVSWYQQTPGQGLQFLFEYFSETQRNKGNFPGRFSGRQFSNSRSEMNVSTLELGDSALYLCASSLVPSGGYNEQFFGPGTRLTVL.

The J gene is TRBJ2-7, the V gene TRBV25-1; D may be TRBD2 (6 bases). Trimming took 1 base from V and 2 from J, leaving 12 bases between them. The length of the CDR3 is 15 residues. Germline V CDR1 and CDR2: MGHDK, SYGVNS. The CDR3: CASSESGGNTYEQYF. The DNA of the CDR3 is TGTGCCAGCAGTGAATCTGGCGGGAATACCTACGAGCAGTACTTC.

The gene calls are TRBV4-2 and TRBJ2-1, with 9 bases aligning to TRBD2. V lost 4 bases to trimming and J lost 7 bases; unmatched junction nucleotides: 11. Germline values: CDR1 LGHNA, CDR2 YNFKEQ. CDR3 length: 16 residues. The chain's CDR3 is CASSPGGAGGGNEQFF. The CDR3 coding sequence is TGTGCCAGCAGCCCAGGTGGGGCGGGAGGGGGTAATGAGCAGTTCTTC.

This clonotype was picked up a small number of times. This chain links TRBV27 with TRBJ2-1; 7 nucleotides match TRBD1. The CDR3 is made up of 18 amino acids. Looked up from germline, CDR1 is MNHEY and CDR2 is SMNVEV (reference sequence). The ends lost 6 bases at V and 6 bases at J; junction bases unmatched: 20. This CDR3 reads CASSLEDLARQGGNEQFF. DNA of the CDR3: TGTGCCAGCAGCCTAGAGGACTTAGCGCGACAGGGTGGCAATGAGCAGTTCTTC.

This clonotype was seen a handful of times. The chain's CDR3 is CASSHFFGFVGVAENQPQHF. The CDR3 region has the DNA TGCGCCAGCAGCCATTTTTTCGGATTTGTAGGGGTGGCTGAAAATCAGCCCCAGCATTTT. J is TRBJ1-5 and V is TRBV4-1, with TRBD1 as a possible D gene (5 bases). Trimming removed 3 bases at V and 4 bases at J, with 28 bases between. The CDR3 consists of 20 residues. Germline-derived CDR1 and CDR2 are MGHRA and YSYEKL.

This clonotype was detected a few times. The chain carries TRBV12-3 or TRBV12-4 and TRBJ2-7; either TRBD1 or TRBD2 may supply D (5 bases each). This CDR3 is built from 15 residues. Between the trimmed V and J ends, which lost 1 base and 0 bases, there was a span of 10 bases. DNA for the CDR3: TGTGCCAGCAGTTTAGGAGGGGAAGGCTCCTACGAGCAGTACTTC. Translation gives CASSLGGEGSYEQYF.

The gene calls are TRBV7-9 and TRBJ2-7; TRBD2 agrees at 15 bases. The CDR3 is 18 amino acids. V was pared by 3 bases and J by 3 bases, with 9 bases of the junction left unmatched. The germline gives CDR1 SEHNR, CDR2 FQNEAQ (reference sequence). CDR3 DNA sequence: TGTGCCAGCAGCTTCGGACTAGCGGGAGGGCCCGTTAACTACGAGCAGTACTTC. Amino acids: CASSFGLAGGPVNYEQYF.

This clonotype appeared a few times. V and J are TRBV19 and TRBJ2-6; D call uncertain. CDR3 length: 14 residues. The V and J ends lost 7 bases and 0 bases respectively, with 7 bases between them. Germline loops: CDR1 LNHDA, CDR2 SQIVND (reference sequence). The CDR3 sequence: CASKGYSGANVLTF. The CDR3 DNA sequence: TGTGCCAGTAAGGGCTACTCTGGGGCCAACGTCCTGACTTTC.

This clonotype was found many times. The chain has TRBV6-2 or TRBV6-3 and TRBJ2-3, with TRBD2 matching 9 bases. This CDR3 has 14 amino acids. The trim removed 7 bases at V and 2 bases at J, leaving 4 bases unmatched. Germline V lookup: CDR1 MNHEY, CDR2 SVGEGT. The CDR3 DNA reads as TGTGCCAGCACCCCGGGACTAGCCACAGATACGCAGTATTTT. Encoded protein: CASTPGLATDTQYF.

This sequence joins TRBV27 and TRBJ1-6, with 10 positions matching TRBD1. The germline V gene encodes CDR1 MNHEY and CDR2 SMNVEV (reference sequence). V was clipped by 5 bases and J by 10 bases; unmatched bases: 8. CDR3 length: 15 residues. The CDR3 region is CASSITTGGGSPLHF. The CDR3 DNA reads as TGTGCCAGCAGTATCACGACAGGGGGCGGATCACCCCTCCACTTT.